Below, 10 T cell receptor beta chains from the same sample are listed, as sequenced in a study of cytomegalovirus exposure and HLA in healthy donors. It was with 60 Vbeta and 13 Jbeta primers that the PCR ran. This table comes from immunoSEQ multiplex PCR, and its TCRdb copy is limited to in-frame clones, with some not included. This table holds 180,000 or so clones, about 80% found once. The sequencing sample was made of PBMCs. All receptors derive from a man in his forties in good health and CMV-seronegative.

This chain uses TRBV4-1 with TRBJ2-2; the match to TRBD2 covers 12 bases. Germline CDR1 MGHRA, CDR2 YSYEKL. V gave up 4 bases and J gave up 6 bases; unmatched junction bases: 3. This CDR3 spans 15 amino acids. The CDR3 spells CASSPTSGSAGELFF. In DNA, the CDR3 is TGCGCCAGCAGCCCGACTAGCGGGAGCGCCGGGGAGCTGTTTTTT.

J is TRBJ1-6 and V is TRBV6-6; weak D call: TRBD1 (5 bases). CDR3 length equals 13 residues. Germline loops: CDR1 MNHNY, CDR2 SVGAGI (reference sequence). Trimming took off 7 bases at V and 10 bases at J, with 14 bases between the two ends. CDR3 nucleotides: TGTGCCAGCACCCCACGGGGGTACTCACCCCTCCACTTT. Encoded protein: CASTPRGYSPLHF.

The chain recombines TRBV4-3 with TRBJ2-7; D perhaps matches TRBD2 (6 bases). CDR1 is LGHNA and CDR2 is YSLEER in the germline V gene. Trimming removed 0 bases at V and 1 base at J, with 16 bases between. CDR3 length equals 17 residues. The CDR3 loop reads CASSQEVVAALSYEQYF. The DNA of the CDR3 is TGCGCCAGCAGCCAAGAAGTGGTAGCGGCCCTATCCTACGAGCAGTACTTC.

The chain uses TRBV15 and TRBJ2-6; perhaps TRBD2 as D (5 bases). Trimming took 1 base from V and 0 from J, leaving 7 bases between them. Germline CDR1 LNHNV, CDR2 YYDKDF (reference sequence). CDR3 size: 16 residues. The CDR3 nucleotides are TGTGCCACCAGCAGAGGGAGGCCCTCTGGGGCCAACGTCCTGACTTTC. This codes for CATSRGRPSGANVLTF.

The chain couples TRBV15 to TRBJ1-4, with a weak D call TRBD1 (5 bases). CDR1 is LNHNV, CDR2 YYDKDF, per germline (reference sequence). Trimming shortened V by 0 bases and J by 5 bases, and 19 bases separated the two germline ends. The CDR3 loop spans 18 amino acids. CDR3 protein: CATSRDKGDWDSNEKLFF. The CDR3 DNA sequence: TGTGCCACCAGCAGAGATAAAGGCGATTGGGACTCGAATGAAAAACTGTTTTTT.

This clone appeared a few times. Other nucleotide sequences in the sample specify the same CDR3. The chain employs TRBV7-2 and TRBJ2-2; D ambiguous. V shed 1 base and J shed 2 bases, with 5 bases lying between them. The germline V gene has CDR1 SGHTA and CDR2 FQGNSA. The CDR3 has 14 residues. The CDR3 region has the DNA TGTGCCAGCAGCTTAGGGCAAAACACCGGGGAGCTGTTTTTT. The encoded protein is CASSLGQNTGELFF.

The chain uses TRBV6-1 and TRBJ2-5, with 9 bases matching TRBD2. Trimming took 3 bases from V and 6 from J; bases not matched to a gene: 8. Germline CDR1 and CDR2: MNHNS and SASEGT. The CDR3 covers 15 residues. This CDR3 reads CASSDEASGAKTQYF. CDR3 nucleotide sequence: TGTGCCAGCAGTGACGAGGCTAGCGGGGCAAAGACCCAGTACTTC.

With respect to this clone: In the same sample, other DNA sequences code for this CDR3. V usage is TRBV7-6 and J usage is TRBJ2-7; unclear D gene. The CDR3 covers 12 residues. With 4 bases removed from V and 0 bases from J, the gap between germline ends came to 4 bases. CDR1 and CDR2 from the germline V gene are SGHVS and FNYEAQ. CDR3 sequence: CASSSSSYEQYF. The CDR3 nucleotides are TGTGCCAGCAGCTCCAGCTCCTACGAGCAGTACTTC. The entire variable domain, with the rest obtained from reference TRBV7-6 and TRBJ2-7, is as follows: GAGVSQSPRYKVTKRGQDVALRCDPISGHVSLYWYRQALGQGPEFLTYFNYEAQQDKSGLPNDRFSAERPEGSISTLTIQRTEQRDSAMYRCASSSSSYEQYFGPGTRLTVT.

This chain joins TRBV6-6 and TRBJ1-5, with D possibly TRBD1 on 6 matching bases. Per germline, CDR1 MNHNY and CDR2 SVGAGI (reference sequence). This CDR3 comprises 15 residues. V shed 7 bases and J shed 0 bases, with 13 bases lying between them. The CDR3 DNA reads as TGTGCCAGCAACGGTGGGGGCTATAGCAATCAGCCCCAGCATTTT. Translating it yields CASNGGGYSNQPQHF.

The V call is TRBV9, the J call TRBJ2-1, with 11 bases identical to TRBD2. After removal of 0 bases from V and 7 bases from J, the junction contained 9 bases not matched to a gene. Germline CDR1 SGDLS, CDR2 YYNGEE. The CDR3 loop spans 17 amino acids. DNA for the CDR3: TGTGCCAGCAGCGTAGCTACGGCCGCTAGCGGGAGGAATGAGCAGTTCTTC. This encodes CASSVATAASGRNEQFF.